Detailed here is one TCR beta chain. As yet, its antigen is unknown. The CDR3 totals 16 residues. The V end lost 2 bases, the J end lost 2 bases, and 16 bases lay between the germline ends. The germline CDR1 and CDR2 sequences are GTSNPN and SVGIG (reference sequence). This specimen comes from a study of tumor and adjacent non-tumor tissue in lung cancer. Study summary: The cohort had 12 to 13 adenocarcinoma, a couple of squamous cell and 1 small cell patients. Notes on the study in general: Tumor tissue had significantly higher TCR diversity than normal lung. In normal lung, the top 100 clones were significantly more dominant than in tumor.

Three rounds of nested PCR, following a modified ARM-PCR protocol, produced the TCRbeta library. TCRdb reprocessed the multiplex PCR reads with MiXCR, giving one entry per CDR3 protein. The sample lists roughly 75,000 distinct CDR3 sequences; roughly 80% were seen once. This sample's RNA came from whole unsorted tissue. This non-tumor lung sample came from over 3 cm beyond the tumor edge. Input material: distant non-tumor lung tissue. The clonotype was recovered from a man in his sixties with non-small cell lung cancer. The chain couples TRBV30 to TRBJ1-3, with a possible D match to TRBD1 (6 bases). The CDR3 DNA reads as TGTGCCTGGAGTACAGGGAGAATCGCGACTGGAAACACCATATATTTT. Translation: CAWSTGRIATGNTIYF.